This T cell receptor (beta chain) was found in a study of regulatory dendritic cells for organ transplantation. Whole-study findings and limits: Memory CD8+ clonal expansion seemed more limited with regulatory than mature dendritic cells. Naive CD4+ and CD8+ repertoires were highly diverse; memory CD8+ was most oligoclonal.

Assay: immunoSEQ multiplex PCR; the TCRdb copy retains only in-frame clones and omits some. Of roughly 23,000 clones listed, 85% are singletons. CFSE-labeled sorted T cells met regulatory or mature dendritic cells for around five days. CDR3 length: 17 residues. V was pared by 2 bases and J by 5 bases, with 8 bases of the junction left unmatched. Germline lookup yields CDR1 MNHEY and CDR2 SMNVEV (reference sequence). Points on this clone: Its antigen is as yet unknown.

The rearrangement links TRBV27 to TRBJ2-2, with 10 positions matching TRBD2. The material sequenced was naive CD4+ T cells from blood cultured with dendritic cells. This sample's subset: CD45RA+ naive T cells. This clonotype was obtained from a human donor in good health. CDR3 residues: CASSLTASGRMTGELFF. The CDR3 DNA reads TGTGCCAGCAGTTTAACGGCTAGCGGGAGAATGACCGGGGAGCTGTTTTTT.